Presented here are 2 T cell receptor beta chains from one specimen sequenced in a study of T cell clonotyping in hematopoietic cell transplantation. The assay was immunoSEQ multiplex PCR, and TCRdb's table has in-frame clones only and misses some. The table records 60,000 to 75,000 clones, around 94% of them present only once. Sequenced: peripheral blood mononuclear cells. These receptors were taken from a man aged 50-59 years in good health. Some clones in this sample may be carry-over from other donors' samples.

V is TRBV7-2 and J is TRBJ2-3; a weak D match, TRBD1 (5 bases). Germline V gives CDR1 SGHTA, CDR2 FQGNSA. CDR3 size: 14 residues. V shed 5 bases and J shed 4 bases, with 13 bases lying between them. The CDR3 DNA reads TGTGCCAGCAGCCGGACAAAGAGTCCAGATACGCAGTATTTT. Translated: CASSRTKSPDTQYF.

This chain connects TRBV29-1 to TRBJ2-2; 9 bases fit TRBD2. Germline V lookup: CDR1 SQVTM, CDR2 ANQGSEA. CDR3 length equals 16 residues. The J segment lost 5 bases and the V segment lost 1 base, leaving 8 bases of the junction unmatched. The DNA for the CDR3 is TGCAGCGTTGAAGTCCAGACTAGCGGTCTGACCGGGGAGCTGTTTTTT. Its protein is CSVEVQTSGLTGELFF.